A selection of T cell receptor beta chains follows, all from one sample in a study of blood T cell repertoires in COVID-19. Repertoires were generated with immunoSEQ multiplex PCR, while TCRdb's copy carries only in-frame clones and drops some. The data show roughly 200,000 clones, roughly 77% seen once. The specimen sequenced was peripheral blood. These receptors originate from a man aged 65-85 years with active or convalescent COVID-19. The CDR3 runs from the conserved cysteine through the conserved F or W. D genes are given only for firm matches. Size is stated for part of the rows, as once, few or many counts, or as a class when the clone is expanded.

TRBV2	.	TRBJ2-7	TRBD1	TGTGCCAGCAGTACCGGGACAGGGGGCTACGAGCAGTACTTC	CASSTGTGGYEQYF
TRBV20-1	.	TRBJ1-2	TRBD1	TGCAGTGCTAGTCCCAGGGGGCGGGATGGCTACACCTTC	CSASPRGRDGYTF
TRBV7-6	.	TRBJ1-1	.	TGTGCCAGCAGCTTAGCGAGACAGGACTACACTGAAGCTTTCTTT	CASSLARQDYTEAFF
TRBV5-1	.	TRBJ2-5	TRBD1	TGCGCCAGCAGCTGGGCGAGGGCAGGGGGCCAAGAGACCCAGTACTTC	CASSWARAGGQETQYF
TRBV5-1	few	TRBJ1-3	.	TGCGCCAGCAGCTTAAATGAAGGAGGCGGAAACACCATATATTTT	CASSLNEGGGNTIYF
TRBV7-9	.	TRBJ1-3	.	TGTGCCAGCAGCTTACCCGCAGGGGAAGGGGGAAACACCATATATTTT	CASSLPAGEGGNTIYF
TRBV7-8	.	TRBJ2-7	TRBD2	TGTGCCAGCAGCCCCCAATACTGGGGAGCGGGAGGCTCCTACGAGCAGTACTTC	CASSPQYWGAGGSYEQYF
TRBV5-1	.	TRBJ1-2	TRBD1	TGCGCCAGCAGCGATCCCTTATACAGGGGCCGCTACACCTTC	CASSDPLYRGRYTF
TRBV7-2	.	TRBJ2-7	.	TGTGCCAGCAGCTTAGTTTTGAGAGGCGAGCAGTACTTC	CASSLVLRGEQYF
TRBV27	.	TRBJ1-2	TRBD1	TGTGCCAGCAGTATTCAGGGGGCGCGGGGTGGCTACACCTTC	CASSIQGARGGYTF
TRBV6-6	.	TRBJ2-5	TRBD2	TGTGCCAGCAGTTACGCGGGGGGCGAAGAGACCCAGTACTTC	CASSYAGGEETQYF
TRBV6-6	.	TRBJ1-2	TRBD1	TGTGCCAGCAGTTACGGGGACAGGGGATCGGGAGCTGGCTACACCTTC	CASSYGDRGSGAGYTF
TRBV7-8	.	TRBJ1-1	.	TGTGCCAGCAGCTTAGGAAGGCAGGGTGTATCTGAAGCTTTCTTT	CASSLGRQGVSEAFF
TRBV19	.	TRBJ1-1	.	TGTGCCAGTAGTTGGGCCAGGGAGGTGACCGAAGCTTTCTTT	CASSWAREVTEAFF
TRBV21-1	.	TRBJ2-7	.	TGTGCCAGCAGCAAAGGAGGAGGGGGCTACTTAGGGAACGAGCAGTACTTC	CASSKGGGGYLGNEQYF
TRBV3-1/TRBV3-2	.	TRBJ2-4	.	TGTGCCAGCAGCCAAGACTTAGCTGTGAGAAACATTCAGTACTTC	CASSQDLAVRNIQYF
TRBV5-1	.	TRBJ1-2	.	TGCGCCAGCAGCTTATTAGGCGGCTATGGCTACACCTTC	CASSLLGGYGYTF
TRBV11-1	.	TRBJ2-5	TRBD1	TGTGCCAGCAGTTCACGGACAGGGCAAGAGACCCAGTACTTC	CASSSRTGQETQYF
TRBV18	.	TRBJ2-1	.	TGTGCCAGCTCCCCGGGACTCTCTGTGGATGAGCAGTTCTTC	CASSPGLSVDEQFF
TRBV5-6	.	TRBJ1-2	TRBD1	TGTGCCAGCAGCATCCGGGACAGGGGGGCGAACGGCTACACCTTC	CASSIRDRGANGYTF
TRBV5-6	few	TRBJ2-7	.	TGTGCCAGCAGCCGGGCCTACGAGCAGTACTTC	CASSRAYEQYF
TRBV29-1	.	TRBJ2-2	TRBD1	TGCAGCGTTCGTACGATGGGACAGACATTGACCGGGGAGCTGTTTTTT	CSVRTMGQTLTGELFF
TRBV7-2	.	TRBJ1-3	TRBD1	TGTGCCAGCAGTTCTGACAGGGAAATTGGCACCATATATTTT	CASSSDREIGTIYF
TRBV7-2	.	TRBJ2-2	TRBD1	TGTGCCAGCAGTCCGAACAGGGGAAAGACCGGGGAGCTGTTTTTT	CASSPNRGKTGELFF
TRBV6-5	.	TRBJ1-5	TRBD1	TGTGCCAGCAGTTACTCACCAGGGGGCGACCAGCCCCAGCATTTT	CASSYSPGGDQPQHF
TRBV7-9	.	TRBJ1-2	.	TGTGCCAGCAGCTTACATGCGTCTAACTATGGCTACACCTTC	CASSLHASNYGYTF
TRBV5-1	.	TRBJ1-1	.	TGCGCCAGCAGCTTGACGGCCGACAGGAGAGACACTGAAGCTTTCTTT	CASSLTADRRDTEAFF
TRBV6-5	.	TRBJ1-4	TRBD1	TGTGCCAGCAAACAGACAGGGAGCACTAATGAAAAACTGTTTTTT	CASKQTGSTNEKLFF
TRBV19	.	TRBJ2-1	TRBD2	TGTGCCAGTAGTATTAGCGGGGGGGGCTCCTACAATGAGCAGTTCTTC	CASSISGGGSYNEQFF
TRBV7-2	.	TRBJ2-2	TRBD2	TGTGCCAGCAGCTCCCTAGCGGGGGGGAGTCCCGGGGAGCTGTTTTTT	CASSSLAGGSPGELFF
TRBV2	few	TRBJ2-7	.	TGTGCCAGCAGCGCTGACGGCGGTTATAGCTACGAGCAGTACTTC	CASSADGGYSYEQYF
TRBV15	.	TRBJ1-2	.	TGTGCCACCAGCAGAGATGGAGGCGATTCCGCCTATGGCTACACCTTC	CATSRDGGDSAYGYTF
TRBV5-6	.	TRBJ2-3	TRBD2	TGTGCCAGCAGCTCACTAGCGGGAGGATCAGATACGCAGTATTTT	CASSSLAGGSDTQYF
TRBV4-1	few	TRBJ2-1	.	TGCGCCAGCAGCCAAGAGGTGACGGGGGATAGTGAGCAGTTCTTC	CASSQEVTGDSEQFF
TRBV5-4	.	TRBJ2-3	TRBD2	TGTGCCAGCAGCTTCGGGGGGATCACAGATACGCAGTATTTT	CASSFGGITDTQYF
TRBV3-1/TRBV3-2	.	TRBJ2-1	.	TGTGCCAGCAGCCATAGCCCCGGATGGTGGACAGGGGATGTACTAGCGGGAACGAATGAGCAGTTCTTC	CASSHSPGWWTGDVLAGTNEQFF
TRBV30	.	TRBJ1-2	TRBD1	TGTGCCTGGAGTGGGACAGGCTATGGCTACACCTTC	CAWSGTGYGYTF
TRBV7-9	once	TRBJ2-7	TRBD1	TGTGCCAGCAGCTCTTACCGACAGGGGGCTTGGGACTACGAGCAGTACTTC	CASSSYRQGAWDYEQYF
TRBV4-3	.	TRBJ1-2	.	TGCGCCAGCAGCCAAAAAGCAGCGCAGAACTATGGCTACACCTTC	CASSQKAAQNYGYTF
TRBV6-5	.	TRBJ2-5	TRBD1	TGTGCCAGCAGTTACTCGTGGACAGGGCGTCAAGAGACCCAGTACTTC	CASSYSWTGRQETQYF
TRBV5-5	.	TRBJ2-7	TRBD2	TGTGCCAGCAGCGGGGGGGCCTACGAGCAGTACTTC	CASSGGAYEQYF
TRBV3-1/TRBV3-2	.	TRBJ1-3	TRBD1	TGTGCCAGCAGCACGACAGGGTCTGGAAACACCATATATTTT	CASSTTGSGNTIYF
TRBV7-9	.	TRBJ1-2	.	TGTGCCAGCAGCTCATCTACAGGGAACTATGGCTACACCTTC	CASSSSTGNYGYTF
TRBV7-2	few	TRBJ2-7	.	TGTGCCAGCAGCCCACAAGAGGGCGGCGGGATCCCCTACGAGCAGTACTTC	CASSPQEGGGIPYEQYF
TRBV4-1	.	TRBJ1-3	.	TGCGCCAGCAGCCGGGGCAGGGCAGACGGAAACACCATATATTTT	CASSRGRADGNTIYF